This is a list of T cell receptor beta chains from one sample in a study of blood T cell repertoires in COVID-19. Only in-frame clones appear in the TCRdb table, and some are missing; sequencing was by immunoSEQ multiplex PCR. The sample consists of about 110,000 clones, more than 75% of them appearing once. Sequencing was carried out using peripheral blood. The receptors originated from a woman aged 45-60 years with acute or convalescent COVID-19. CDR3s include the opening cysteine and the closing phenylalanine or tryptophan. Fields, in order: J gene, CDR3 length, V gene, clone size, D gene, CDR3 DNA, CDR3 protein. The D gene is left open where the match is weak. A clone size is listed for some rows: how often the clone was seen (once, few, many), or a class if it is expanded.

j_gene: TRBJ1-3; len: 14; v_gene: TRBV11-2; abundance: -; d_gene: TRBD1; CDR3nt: TGTGCCAGCAGCTTAGCGGGACAGGGAAACACCATATATTTT; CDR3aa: CASSLAGQGNTIYF
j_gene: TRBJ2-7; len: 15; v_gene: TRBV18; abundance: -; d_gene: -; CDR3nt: TGTGCCAGCTCACTTGCACAGGGAAAGGAATACGAGCAGTACTTC; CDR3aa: CASSLAQGKEYEQYF
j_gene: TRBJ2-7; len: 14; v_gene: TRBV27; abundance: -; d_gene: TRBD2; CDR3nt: TGTGCCAGCAGTTGGAGCGGGAGCTCCTACGAGCAGTACTTC; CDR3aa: CASSWSGSSYEQYF
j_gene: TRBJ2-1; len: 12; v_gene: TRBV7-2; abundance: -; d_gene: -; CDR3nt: TGTGCCAGCAGCCTTTTCTACAATGAGCAGTTCTTC; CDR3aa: CASSLFYNEQFF
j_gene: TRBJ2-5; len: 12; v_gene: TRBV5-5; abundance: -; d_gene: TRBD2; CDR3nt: TGTGCCAGCAGCTCCGGGGGGGAGACCCAGTACTTC; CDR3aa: CASSSGGETQYF
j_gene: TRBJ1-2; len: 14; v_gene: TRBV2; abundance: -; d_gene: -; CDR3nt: TGTGCCAGCAGGGCCTCGGGAGCTAACTATGGCTACACCTTC; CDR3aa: CASRASGANYGYTF
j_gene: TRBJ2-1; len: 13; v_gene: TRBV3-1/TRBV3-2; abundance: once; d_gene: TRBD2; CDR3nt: TGTGCCAGCAGCCATAACGGGAGGAATGAGCAGTTCTTC; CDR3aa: CASSHNGRNEQFF
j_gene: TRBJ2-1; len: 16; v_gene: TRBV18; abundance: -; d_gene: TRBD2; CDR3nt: TGTGCCAGCTCACCCGGAGTGGGACTAGCGGGAGGGCAGCAGTTCTTC; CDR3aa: CASSPGVGLAGGQQFF
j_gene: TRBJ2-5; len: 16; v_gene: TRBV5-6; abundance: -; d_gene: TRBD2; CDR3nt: TGTGCCAGCAGCCCAAGACTAGCGGGAGGAACGGAGACCCAGTACTTC; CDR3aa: CASSPRLAGGTETQYF
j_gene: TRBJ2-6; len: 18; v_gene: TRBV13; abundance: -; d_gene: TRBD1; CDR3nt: TGTGCCAGCAGCCCCCGGGGAAGGGGGCGCTCTGGGGCCAACGTCCTGACTTTC; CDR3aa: CASSPRGRGRSGANVLTF
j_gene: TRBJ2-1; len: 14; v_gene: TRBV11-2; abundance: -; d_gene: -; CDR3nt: TGTGCCAGCAGCTTAGATATCGGGTACAATGAGCAGTTCTTC; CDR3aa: CASSLDIGYNEQFF
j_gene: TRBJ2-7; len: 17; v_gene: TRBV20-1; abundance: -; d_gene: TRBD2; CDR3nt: TGCAGTGCTAGTATTCCGGGACTAGCGGATCCCCGTGACGAGCAGTACTTC; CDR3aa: CSASIPGLADPRDEQYF
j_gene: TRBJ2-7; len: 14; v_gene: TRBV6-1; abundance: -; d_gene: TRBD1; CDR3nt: TGTGCCAGCAGTGAACGGAACAGGGGCTACGAGCAGTACTTC; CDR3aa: CASSERNRGYEQYF
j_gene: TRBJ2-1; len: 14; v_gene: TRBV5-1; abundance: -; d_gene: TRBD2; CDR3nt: TGCGCCAGCAGCTTTGGCGGGAGCAACAATGAGCAGTTCTTC; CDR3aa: CASSFGGSNNEQFF
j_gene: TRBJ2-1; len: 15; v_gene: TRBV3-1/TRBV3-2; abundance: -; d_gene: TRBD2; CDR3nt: TGTGCCAGCAGCCAAGTCGTAGCGGGAGGGGGTGAGCAGTTCTTC; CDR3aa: CASSQVVAGGGEQFF
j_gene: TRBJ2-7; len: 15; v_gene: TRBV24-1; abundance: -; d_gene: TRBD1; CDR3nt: TGTGCCACCAGTGATCCGGGACAGGGTACCTACGAGCAGTACTTC; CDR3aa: CATSDPGQGTYEQYF
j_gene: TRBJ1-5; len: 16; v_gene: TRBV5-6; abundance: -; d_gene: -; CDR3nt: TGTGCCAGCAGCTTCGGGGGAACGTATAGCAATCAGCCCCAGCATTTT; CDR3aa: CASSFGGTYSNQPQHF
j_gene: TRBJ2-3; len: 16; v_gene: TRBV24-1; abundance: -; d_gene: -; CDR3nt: TGTGCCACCAGTGATGGGAGCCAGGGGTGGACAGATACGCAGTATTTT; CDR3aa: CATSDGSQGWTDTQYF
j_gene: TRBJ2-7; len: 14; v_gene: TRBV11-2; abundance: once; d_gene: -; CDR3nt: TGTGCCAGCAGCTTCACTGTATTGTCGAACGAGCAGTACTTC; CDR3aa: CASSFTVLSNEQYF